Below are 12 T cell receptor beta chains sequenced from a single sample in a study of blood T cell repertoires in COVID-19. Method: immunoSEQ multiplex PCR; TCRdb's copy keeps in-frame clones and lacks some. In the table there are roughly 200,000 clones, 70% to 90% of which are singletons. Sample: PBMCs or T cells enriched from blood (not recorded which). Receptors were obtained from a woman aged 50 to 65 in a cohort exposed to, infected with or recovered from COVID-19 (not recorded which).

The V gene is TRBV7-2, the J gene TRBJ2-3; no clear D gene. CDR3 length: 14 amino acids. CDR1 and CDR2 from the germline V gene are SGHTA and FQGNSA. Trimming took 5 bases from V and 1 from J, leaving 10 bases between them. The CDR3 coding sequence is TGTGCCAGCAGCCACAGTCCAGGCACAGATACGCAGTATTTT. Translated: CASSHSPGTDTQYF.

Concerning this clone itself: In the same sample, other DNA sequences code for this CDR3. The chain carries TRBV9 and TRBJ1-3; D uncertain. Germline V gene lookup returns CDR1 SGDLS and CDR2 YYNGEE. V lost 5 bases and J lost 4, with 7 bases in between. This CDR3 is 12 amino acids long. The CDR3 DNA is TGTGCCAGCAGGGGCGCGGGAAACACCATATATTTT. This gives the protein CASRGAGNTIYF.

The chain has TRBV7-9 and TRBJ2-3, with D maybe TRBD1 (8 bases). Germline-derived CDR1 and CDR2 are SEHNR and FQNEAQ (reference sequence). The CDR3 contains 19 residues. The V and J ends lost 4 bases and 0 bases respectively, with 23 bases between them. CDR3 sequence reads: CASSSYYRTGGASTDTQYF. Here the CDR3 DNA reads TGTGCCAGCAGCTCCTACTACCGTACAGGGGGGGCTAGCACAGATACGCAGTATTTT.

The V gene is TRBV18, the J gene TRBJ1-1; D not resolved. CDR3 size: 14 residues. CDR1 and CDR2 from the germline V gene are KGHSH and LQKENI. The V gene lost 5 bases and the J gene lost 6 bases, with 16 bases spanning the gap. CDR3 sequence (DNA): TGTGCCAGCTCAGCGACCCCCAATGAGGCTGAAGCTTTCTTT. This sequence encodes CASSATPNEAEAFF.

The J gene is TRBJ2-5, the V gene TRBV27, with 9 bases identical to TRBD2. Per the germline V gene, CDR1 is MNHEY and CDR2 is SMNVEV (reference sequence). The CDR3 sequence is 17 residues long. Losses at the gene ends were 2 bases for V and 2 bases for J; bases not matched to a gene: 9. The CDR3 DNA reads TGTGCCAGCAGTTTAGGGGGGACAGCGGGAGGTCAAGAGACCCAGTACTTC. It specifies CASSLGGTAGGQETQYF.

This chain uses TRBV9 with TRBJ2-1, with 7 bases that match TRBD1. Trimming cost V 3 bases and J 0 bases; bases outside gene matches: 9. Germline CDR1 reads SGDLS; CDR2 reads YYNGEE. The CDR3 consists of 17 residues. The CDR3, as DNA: TGTGCCAGCAGCGCCCAAGACAGGGACAGCTCCTACAATGAGCAGTTCTTC. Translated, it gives CASSAQDRDSSYNEQFF.

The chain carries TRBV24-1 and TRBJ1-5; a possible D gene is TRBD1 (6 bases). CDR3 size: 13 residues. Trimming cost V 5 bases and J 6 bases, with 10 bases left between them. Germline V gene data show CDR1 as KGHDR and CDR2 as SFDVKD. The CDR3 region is CATSGGPGQPQHF. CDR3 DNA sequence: TGTGCCACCAGTGGGGGGCCGGGTCAGCCCCAGCATTTT.

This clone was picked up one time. In nucleotides, the CDR3 is TGCGCCAGCAGCTGGGACAGGGTCTACGAGCAGTACTTC. It is translated as CASSWDRVYEQYF. The chain has TRBV4-1 and TRBJ2-7, with 9 bases fitting TRBD1. This CDR3 region has 13 residues. In germline, CDR1 is MGHRA, CDR2 YSYEKL. The V gene end was trimmed by 5 bases and the J gene end by 3 bases; junction bases not matched to a gene: 2.

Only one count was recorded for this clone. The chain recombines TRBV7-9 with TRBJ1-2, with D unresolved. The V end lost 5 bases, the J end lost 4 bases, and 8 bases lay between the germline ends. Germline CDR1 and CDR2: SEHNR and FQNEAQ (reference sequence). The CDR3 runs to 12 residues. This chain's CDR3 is CASSGAAYGYTF. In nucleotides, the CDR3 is TGTGCCAGCAGCGGAGCCGCCTATGGCTACACCTTC.

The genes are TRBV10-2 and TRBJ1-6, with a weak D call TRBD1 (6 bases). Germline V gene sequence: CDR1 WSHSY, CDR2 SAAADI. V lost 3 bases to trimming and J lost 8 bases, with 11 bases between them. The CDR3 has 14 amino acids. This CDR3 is CASSDTGSHSPLHF. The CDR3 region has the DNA TGCGCCAGCAGTGATACAGGGAGCCATTCACCCCTCCACTTT.

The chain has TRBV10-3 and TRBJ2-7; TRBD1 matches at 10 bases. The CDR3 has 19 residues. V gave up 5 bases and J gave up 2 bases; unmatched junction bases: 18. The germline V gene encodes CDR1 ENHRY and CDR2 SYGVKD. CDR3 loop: CAISQDILTRDRGPYEQYF. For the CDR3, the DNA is TGTGCCATCAGTCAAGACATCCTAACCCGGGACAGGGGACCCTACGAGCAGTACTTC.

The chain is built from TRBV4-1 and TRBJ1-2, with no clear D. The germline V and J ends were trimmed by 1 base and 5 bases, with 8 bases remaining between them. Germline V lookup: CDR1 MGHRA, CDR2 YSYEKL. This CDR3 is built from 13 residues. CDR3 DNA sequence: TGCGCCAGCAGCCAAGTAGTTGCATATGGCTACACCTTC. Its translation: CASSQVVAYGYTF.